The entry that follows covers one T cell receptor beta chain sequence. Its matching antigen is unknown. TRB cDNA libraries were made by UMI-labeled 5' RACE. TCRdb re-called the 5' RACE reads and catalogs CDR3 proteins one per entry, DNA excluded. This table holds some 100,000 distinct CDR3 sequences. This CDR3 is built from 13 residues. CDR1 and CDR2 (germline): MNHEY, SVGEGT. These data come from a study of CXCR3-negative and CXCR3-positive naive CD8 T cells. Broader study findings: A higher hydrophobicity marked the TRB CDR3s of CXCR3-positive naive cells versus CXCR3-negative naive cells. CXCR3 expression partially decreased after cryopreservation; most assays used fresh PBMCs. Naive CXCR3-negative and CXCR3-positive cells had similar TRBV-TRBJ usage; memory differed.

This sequence joins TRBV6-2 or TRBV6-3 and TRBJ1-1. This TCR came from a human donor in good health. Some clones in this sample may be carry-over from other donors' samples. The sequenced sample consisted of naive CXCR3+ CD8+ T cells from blood. Subset indicated: CD45RO-CCR7+CD27+CD95- naive CD8+ T cells expressing CXCR3 (TNR3+). CDR3 protein: CASSWSSNTEAFF.